This TCR beta chain was documented in a study of beta chain features in type 1 diabetes. Turning to the study itself: The patient and healthy donor groups were comparable for age, gender and cell yields. General study results and limits: Cells expressing TCR highly could be over-represented by cDNA sequencing.

What was sequenced were expressed TCRB transcripts, since all of the isolated RNA had been reverse transcribed. The table came from immunoSEQ multiplex PCR; TCRdb's copy has only in-frame clones and leaves some out. This sample has about 110,000 clones, with 30% to 40% found just once. A few counts support this clone. Its target is unknown. Germline V gene lookup returns CDR1 SEHNR and CDR2 FQNEAQ (reference sequence). The CDR3 totals 15 residues. After removal of 3 bases from V and 4 bases from J, the junction contained 5 bases not matched to a gene. V is TRBV7-9 and J is TRBJ2-1, with 8 nucleotides matching TRBD2. The receptor's source is a woman aged 18-29 years in good health. Sequenced: stem cell memory CD4+ T cells from blood. CDR3 coding DNA: TGTGCCAGCAGCTTCCGGTTAGCGGGGTACAATGAGCAGTTCTTC. Translation: CASSFRLAGYNEQFF.